The 18 T cell receptor beta chains presented below share a single source sample, sequenced in a study of T cells in Graves' hyperthyroidism and ophthalmopathy. TCR beta CDR3 regions were amplified from RNA transcripts. During a first-round RT-PCR of the TCR CDR3, the HTBI primer set was used. From the multiplex PCR reads, TCRdb called clonotypes with MiXCR, one entry per CDR3 protein. The data contain roughly 300,000 distinct CDR3 sequences, over 15% of them singletons. Sequenced: blood. These receptors all stem from a woman in her forties or fifties with Graves' hyperthyroidism.

The rearrangement uses TRBV20-1 and TRBJ1-6, with D possibly matching TRBD1 (5 bases). CDR3 length: 14 amino acids. The V and J ends lost 3 bases and 6 bases respectively, with 12 bases between them. Germline CDR1 DFQATT, CDR2 SNEGSKA (reference sequence). CDR3 protein: CSARRGNFNSPLHF. As DNA, the CDR3 is TGCAGTGCTAGGAGGGGAAATTTTAATTCACCCCTCCACTTT.

Concerning this clonotype: A junction boundary mismatches the germline segment, possibly from a read error. The chain employs TRBV28 and TRBJ2-2; the D call may be TRBD1 or TRBD2 (5 bases each). The V gene's germline CDR1 is MDHEN and CDR2 SYDVKM. CDR3 length: 15 residues. CDR3 bases: TGTGCCAGCAGTCACCCAGGGAGCGACGCCGGGGAGCTGTCTTTT. Its protein is CASSHPGSDAGELSF.

Many counts were recorded for this clonotype. V and J are TRBV7-6 and TRBJ1-1; TRBD1 aligns across 7 bases. The CDR3 spans 13 residues. Trimming cost V 6 bases and J 5 bases; bases outside gene matches: 6. Germline loops: CDR1 SGHVS, CDR2 FNYEAQ. The CDR3 nucleotides are TGTGCCAGCAGTTCAGGGGGTGGTACTGAAGCTTTCTTT. It specifies CASSSGGGTEAFF.

This sequence joins TRBV19 and TRBJ1-1, with unresolved D. The V gene lost 5 bases and the J gene lost 1 base, with 11 bases spanning the gap. There are 14 residues in the CDR3. Germline values: CDR1 LNHDA, CDR2 SQIVND (reference sequence). The CDR3 coding sequence is TGTGCCAGTAGTGTCCGGGCCGAGAACACTGAAGCTTTCTTT. Amino acids: CASSVRAENTEAFF.

This clonotype came up a few times. The rearrangement links TRBV2 to TRBJ1-4, with D perhaps TRBD1 (5 bases). The CDR3 is made up of 14 amino acids. V was trimmed by 6 bases and J by 3 bases, leaving 11 bases between them. The germline V gene encodes CDR1 SNHLY and CDR2 FYNNEI. CDR3 residues: CASRQGAANEKLFF. The CDR3 DNA follows: TGTGCCAGCAGGCAGGGAGCGGCTAATGAAAAACTGTTTTTT.

This clonotype was observed a handful of times. V is TRBV2 and J is TRBJ2-7, with 7 bases identical to TRBD1. The CDR3 has 13 amino acids. Germline CDR1 reads SNHLY; CDR2 reads FYNNEI. The J segment lost 0 bases and the V segment lost 6 bases, leaving 2 bases of the junction unmatched. CDR3 DNA: TGTGCCAGCAGCGGACAGGTCTCCTACGAGCAGTACTTC. Protein product: CASSGQVSYEQYF.

There are a few counts of this clonotype. Here the CDR3 DNA reads TGCGCCAGCAGCGGGGGGACTAGCGGGATTCACAATGAGCAGTTCTTC. Its translation: CASSGGTSGIHNEQFF. The V and J genes are TRBV5-1 and TRBJ2-1; 13 bases align to TRBD2. Germline-derived CDR1 and CDR2 are SGHRS and YFSETQ. The CDR3 spans 16 residues. The V gene end was trimmed by 4 bases and the J gene end by 5 bases; junction bases not matched to a gene: 6.

This clonotype has at least ten counts. The CDR3 protein is CASRRQLNTEAFF. The CDR3, as DNA: TGTGCCAGCAGGCGACAGTTGAACACTGAAGCTTTCTTT. The gene calls are TRBV11-2 and TRBJ1-1, with D possibly TRBD1 on 5 matching bases. This CDR3 comprises 13 residues. Germline assignment: CDR1 SGHAT and CDR2 FQNNGV. V was trimmed by 6 bases and J by 0 bases, leaving 8 bases between them.

This sequence joins TRBV2 and TRBJ1-2; tentative D call: TRBD1 (5 bases). Per the germline V gene, CDR1 is SNHLY and CDR2 is FYNNEI. Deletions cut 7 bases from V and 6 bases from J, with 18 bases between. The CDR3 is made up of 14 amino acids. The CDR3 bases are TGTGCCAGCATGGTAGGGGATTTCGACGATGGCTACACCTTC. Residues: CASMVGDFDDGYTF.

This chain joins TRBV11-2 and TRBJ1-2; D gene ambiguous. Trimming shortened V by 6 bases and J by 4 bases, and 18 bases separated the two germline ends. In germline, CDR1 is SGHAT, CDR2 FQNNGV. The length of the CDR3 is 15 residues. The CDR3 reads CASSLIPDGLYGYTF. The CDR3 coding sequence is TGTGCCAGCAGTCTTATCCCGGACGGCCTCTATGGCTACACCTTC. Combining the CDR3 with reference TRBV11-2 and TRBJ1-2 gives the whole variable domain EAGVAQSPRYKIIEKRQSVAFWCNPISGHATLYWYQQILGQGPKLLIQFQNNGVVDDSQLPKDRFSAERLKGVDSTLKIQPAKLEDSAVYLCASSLIPDGLYGYTFGSGTRLTVV.

A remark on this clonotype: This may come from a read error, since a much larger clone is one base off. V gene TRBV11-2 combines with J gene TRBJ2-3; TRBD1 agrees at 7 bases. The CDR3 consists of 13 residues. The germline gives CDR1 SGHAT, CDR2 FQNNGV. DNA of the CDR3: TGTGCCAGCAGCCAAGGGACAGCAGATATGCAGTATTTT. Translating it yields CASSQGTADMQYF.

A note on this clonotype: This could be a read error, since a much larger clone is one nucleotide away. The chain links TRBV28 to TRBJ1-5; no clear D. Germline CDR1 reads MDHEN; CDR2 reads SYDVKM. The CDR3 extends over 16 amino acids. The CDR3 protein is CASGFLLSGKEVPQHF. CDR3 nucleotides: TGTGCCAGCGGTTTTCTTTTGTCGGGGAAAGAGGTGCCCCAGCATTTT.

The sample holds many counts of this clonotype. V is TRBV2 and J is TRBJ2-5; tentatively, D is TRBD1 or TRBD2 (5 bases each). V lost 2 bases and J lost 4, with 14 bases in between. This CDR3 region has 15 residues. CDR1 is SNHLY, CDR2 FYNNEI, per germline. This chain's CDR3 is CASSEPGPVGETQYF. The CDR3, as DNA: TGTGCCAGCAGTGAACCGGGGCCGGTCGGAGAGACCCAGTACTTC.

This clonotype was detected a few times. The V gene is TRBV13, the J gene TRBJ2-5, with D unclear. Trimming pared 0 bases from V and 2 bases from J, leaving 7 bases between. Germline V gives CDR1 PRHDT, CDR2 FYEKMQ (reference sequence). The CDR3 runs to 14 residues. The CDR3 sequence: CASSLGYGQETQYF. For the CDR3, the DNA is TGTGCCAGCAGCTTAGGATACGGTCAAGAGACCCAGTACTTC.

V is TRBV9 and J is TRBJ2-7; TRBD2 is a possible D gene (5 bases). The J call may be faulty, since TRBJ2-1 better matches the DNA end. The CDR3 totals 14 residues. Germline V gene data show CDR1 as SGDLS and CDR2 as YYNGEE. The CDR3 protein is CASSPTTDSYEQFF. CDR3 DNA sequence: TGTGCCAGCAGCCCGACAACGGACTCCTACGAGCAGTTCTTC.

This clonotype was seen many times. The chain couples TRBV30 to TRBJ1-1; 9 bases agree with TRBD1. CDR3 length: 15 residues. CDR1 and CDR2 (germline): GTSNPN, SVGIG (reference sequence). Germline trimming cut 2 bases from V and 0 bases from J; bases unmatched to any gene: 4. Here the CDR3 reads CAWSLRDRVNTEAFF. CDR3 sequence (DNA): TGTGCCTGGAGTCTGAGGGACAGGGTGAACACTGAAGCTTTCTTT.

This chain connects TRBV7-9 to TRBJ2-5, with D tentatively TRBD2 (5 bases). The CDR3 length is 14 residues. Germline V gene sequence: CDR1 SEHNR, CDR2 FQNEAQ (reference sequence). V was shortened by 0 bases and J by 4 bases, with 9 bases between the two germline ends. The CDR3 DNA follows: TGTGCCAGCAGCTTAGCTGGGAGCCCAGAGACCCAGTACTTC. Translating it yields CASSLAGSPETQYF. The complete variable domain, with remaining parts taken from reference TRBV7-9 and TRBJ2-5, reads DTGVSQNPRHKITKRGQNVTFRCDPISEHNRLYWYRQTLGQGPEFLTYFQNEAQLEKSRLLSDRFSAERPKGSFSTLEIQRTEQGDSAMYLCASSLAGSPETQYFGPGTRLLVL.

This clonotype was counted ten times or more. The V gene is TRBV2, the J gene TRBJ1-4, with D perhaps matching TRBD1 (6 bases). Trimming removed 4 bases at V and 5 bases at J, with 8 bases between. In germline, CDR1 is SNHLY, CDR2 FYNNEI. CDR3 length: 13 residues. DNA for the CDR3: TGTGCCAGCAGTGGGACAGAGAATGAAAAACTGTTTTTT. Protein sequence: CASSGTENEKLFF.